This passage covers 6 T cell receptor beta chains from one sample sequenced in a study of T cells after yellow fever vaccination. One entry per CDR3 protein results from TCRdb running MiXCR on the 5' RACE reads. In the table there are about 350,000 distinct CDR3 sequences, roughly 8.4% of which are singletons. The specimen comprised PBMCs, sampled 35 to 50 days after the first yellow fever vaccination. The receptor source for this set is a man between 18 and 35 years old who received the YFV17D yellow fever vaccine.

This clonotype was observed a few times. This chain uses TRBV25-1 with TRBJ2-5; D is unclear. Trimming removed 1 base from V and 1 base from J, with 13 bases in between. Germline CDR1 and CDR2: MGHDK and SYGVNS. This CDR3 is built from 16 residues. CDR3 amino acids: CASSEFDKFSQETQYF. Written as DNA, the CDR3 is TGTGCCAGCAGTGAATTTGACAAGTTCAGCCAAGAGACCCAGTACTTC.

J is TRBJ2-6 and V is TRBV20-1; D unresolved. The V and J ends lost 1 base and 2 bases respectively, with 3 bases between them. There are 13 residues in the CDR3. Germline loops: CDR1 DFQATT, CDR2 SNEGSKA (reference sequence). CDR3 region: CSARVPGANVLTF. The CDR3 nucleotides are TGCAGTGCTAGAGTGCCTGGGGCCAACGTCCTGACTTTC.

This clonotype was seen only a few times. V is TRBV14 and J is TRBJ1-1; TRBD1 might be the D (5 bases). V gave up 5 bases and J gave up 6 bases, with 16 bases separating them. Germline CDR1 is SGHDN and CDR2 is FVKESK. The CDR3 contains 14 residues. DNA for the CDR3: TGTGCCAGCAGCGCCCGGACGGTGGGGCCTGAAGCTTTCTTT. It translates to CASSARTVGPEAFF.

The chain uses TRBV7-2 and TRBJ1-2; 8 positions agree with TRBD1. Trimming removed 3 bases from V and 3 bases from J; junction bases left unmatched: 6. This CDR3 is built from 15 residues. Germline V gives CDR1 SGHTA, CDR2 FQGNSA. CDR3 sequence reads: CASSLTGADYYGYTF. In DNA, the CDR3 is TGTGCCAGCAGCTTGACAGGGGCGGATTACTATGGCTACACCTTC.

V and J are TRBV5-1 and TRBJ2-2; D perhaps matches TRBD1 (5 bases). Between the trimmed V and J ends, which lost 4 bases and 2 bases, there was a span of 15 bases. Germline assignment: CDR1 SGHRS and CDR2 YFSETQ. The CDR3 loop spans 16 amino acids. The CDR3 protein is CASSAYRPGNTGELFF. In DNA, the CDR3 is TGCGCCAGCAGCGCATACAGGCCCGGAAACACCGGGGAGCTGTTTTTT.

This clonotype was found a few times. The J gene is TRBJ2-7, the V gene TRBV5-5; D is possibly TRBD2 (7 bases). V was trimmed by 0 bases and J by 3 bases, leaving 16 bases between them. CDR1 is SGHKS, CDR2 YYEKEE, per germline (reference sequence). CDR3 length equals 16 residues. In DNA, the CDR3 is TGTGCCAGCAGCTTGGAGTTGCGGGGGCCACTCTACGAGCAGTACGTC. This sequence encodes CASSLELRGPLYEQYV.